The rows below give T cell receptor beta chains drawn from one sample of a study of T cells in Graves' hyperthyroidism and ophthalmopathy. TCRdb processed the multiplex PCR reads anew with MiXCR; each CDR3 protein has one entry. The sample contains some 370,000 distinct CDR3 sequences, 11% to 15% of which appear only once. The sequenced material came from blood. These receptors originate from a man aged 50-60 years with Graves' ophthalmopathy. The CDR3 runs from the conserved cysteine through the conserved F or W. Fields, in order: J gene, CDR3 length, V gene, clone size, D gene, CDR3 DNA, CDR3 protein. A D gene is named only where the DNA matches it firmly. Some rows have no size entry. The others give once, few or many, or a class for an expanded clone.

TRBJ1-6 | 12 | TRBV20-1 | few | - | TGCAGTGCCACATTAGCAGTGCAACGCCTCCACTTT | CSATLAVQRLHF
TRBJ1-6 | 15 | TRBV13 | - | - | TGTGCCAGCAGCTTATGGCGGGACAATAATTCACCCCTCCACTTT | CASSLWRDNNSPLHF
TRBJ1-1 | 18 | TRBV5-1 | many | - | TGCGCCAGCAGCTTGGGGGTACGGGGGGGCGGCAACAACACTGAAGCTTTCTTT | CASSLGVRGGGNNTEAFF
TRBJ1-2 | 16 | TRBV27 | many | TRBD1 | TGTGCCAGCAGTTTTAACATTATCGGGACAGGGGATGGCTACACCTTC | CASSFNIIGTGDGYTF
TRBJ2-7 | 15 | TRBV6-2/TRBV6-3 | many | - | TGTGCCAGCAGTTACCTTTCGGCGGGCGGCTACGAGCAGTACTTC | CASSYLSAGGYEQYF
TRBJ2-1 | 15 | TRBV10-3 | - | TRBD2 | TGTGCCATCAGTTCCCCGAGCGGGAGCTACAATGAGCAGTTCTTC | CAISSPSGSYNEQFF
TRBJ2-6 | 15 | TRBV20-1 | few | - | TGCAGTGCTAGAGAGGTTCTCTCTGGGGCCAACGTCCTGACTTTC | CSAREVLSGANVLTF
TRBJ2-1 | 15 | TRBV11-2 | many | - | TGTGCCAGCAGCTTTGGCAGAAGCTCCTACAATGAGCAGTTCTTC | CASSFGRSSYNEQFF
TRBJ2-3 | 14 | TRBV24-1 | - | - | TGTGCCACCAGTGATACCTTAGACTCGGCTACGCAGTATTTT | CATSDTLDSATQYF
TRBJ1-2 | 13 | TRBV24-1 | many | - | TGTGCCACCAGTGAGGGGGATGGTTATGGCTACACCTTC | CATSEGDGYGYTF
TRBJ2-7 | 14 | TRBV24-1 | - | TRBD2 | TGTGCCACCAGTGAGGGAGGGAGCTCCTACGAGCAGTACTTC | CATSEGGSSYEQYF
TRBJ2-1 | 14 | TRBV5-1 | many | - | TGCGCCAGCAGCTTGGGAAAACCCAACAATGAGCAGTTCTTC | CASSLGKPNNEQFF
TRBJ2-1 | 12 | TRBV20-1 | many | TRBD2 | TGCAGTGTCGGGCGGGAGGGCCGTGAGCAGTTCTTC | CSVGREGREQFF
TRBJ2-1 | 15 | TRBV18 | many | TRBD2 | TGTGCCAGCTCACCTAGGACTAGCTTGGGCAATGAGCAGTTCTTC | CASSPRTSLGNEQFF
TRBJ2-3 | 13 | TRBV28 | large | TRBD2 | TGTGCCAGCACCTCTAGCGGGACAGATACGCAGTATTTT | CASTSSGTDTQYF
TRBJ1-5 | 13 | TRBV30 | many | TRBD1 | TGTGCCTGGGACCCGGGACAGGGGAAGCCCCAGCATTTT | CAWDPGQGKPQHF
TRBJ2-1 | 16 | TRBV19 | few | TRBD2 | TGTGCCAGTAGTCCCACTAGCGGGGGGCTCTACAATGAGCAGTTCTTC | CASSPTSGGLYNEQFF
TRBJ2-7 | 15 | TRBV9 | few | - | TGTGCCAGCAGCGTAGGGCAGGGGATATCCTACGAGCAGTACTTC | CASSVGQGISYEQYF
TRBJ2-2 | 17 | TRBV19 | - | TRBD2 | TGTGCCAGTAGTCATGAACTAGCGGGAGGCCGCACCGGGGAGCTGTTTTTT | CASSHELAGGRTGELFF
TRBJ2-7 | 14 | TRBV5-1 | many | - | TGCGCCAGTTACGCCACCGGACGGACCTACGAGCAGTACTTC | CASYATGRTYEQYF
TRBJ2-2 | 18 | TRBV7-3 | many | - | TGTGCCAGCAGCTTAAAGCCGACACCTAATGCGAACACCGGGGAGCTGTTTTTT | CASSLKPTPNANTGELFF
TRBJ2-1 | 15 | TRBV12-3/TRBV12-4 | - | - | TGTGCCAGCAGCCCCCGTCGACTAGCCTACAATGAGCAGTTCTTC | CASSPRRLAYNEQFF
TRBJ1-5 | 15 | TRBV5-5 | few | - | TGTGCCAGCAGCTTGGGGGGGTATAGCAATCAGCCCCAGCATTTT | CASSLGGYSNQPQHF
TRBJ1-2 | 13 | TRBV6-5 | many | - | TGTGCCAGCAGTTACGACGGACACTATGGCTACACCTTC | CASSYDGHYGYTF
TRBJ2-3 | 14 | TRBV20-1 | few | - | TGCAGTGCTAGTTTGGGGAGAAACACAGATACGCAGTATTTT | CSASLGRNTDTQYF
TRBJ2-7 | 13 | TRBV3-1 | many | TRBD2 | TGTGCCAGCAGCAAGATAGCGGGAAAAGAGCAGTACTTC | CASSKIAGKEQYF
TRBJ2-7 | 15 | TRBV7-8 | many | TRBD2 | TGTGCCAGCAGTCCTGGACTAGCGGGAAGCTACGAGCAGTACTTC | CASSPGLAGSYEQYF
TRBJ2-7 | 15 | TRBV6-9 | - | TRBD1 | TGTGCCAGCAGTTACCGTTCGGGACAGGGCCTCGAGCAGTACTTC | CASSYRSGQGLEQYF
TRBJ2-1 | 13 | TRBV5-5 | many | - | TGTGCCAGCAGCGCTACTGAAGGGTATGAGCAGTTCTTC | CASSATEGYEQFF
TRBJ2-6 | 16 | TRBV5-1 | - | - | TGCGCCAGCAGCTTGGACACTCATTCTGGGGCCAACGTCCTGACTTTC | CASSLDTHSGANVLTF
TRBJ1-2 | 15 | TRBV18 | many | - | TGTGCCAGCTCACCATCGAGGGGTATTAACTATGGCTACACCTTC | CASSPSRGINYGYTF
TRBJ2-3 | 11 | TRBV29-1 | - | - | TGCAGGGCGGCGGTTGCAGATACGCAGTATTTT | CRAAVADTQYF
TRBJ2-3 | 14 | TRBV5-1 | many | - | TGCGCCAGCAGCTCCGGGGCCAACACAGATACGCAGTATTTT | CASSSGANTDTQYF
TRBJ2-5 | 15 | TRBV5-1 | many | TRBD2 | TGCGCCAGCAATCTAGCGGGAGGCTCCGAAGAGACCCAGTACTTC | CASNLAGGSEETQYF
TRBJ2-4 | 15 | TRBV20-1 | many | TRBD2 | TGCAGTGCCCCCGGGAGGGCCTCGGCCAAAAACATTCAGTACTTC | CSAPGRASAKNIQYF
TRBJ2-5 | 15 | TRBV5-6 | - | TRBD2 | TGTGCCAGCAGGCGAGGACTAGCGGGACAAGAGACCCAGTACTTC | CASRRGLAGQETQYF
TRBJ2-3 | 16 | TRBV9 | many | TRBD2 | TGTGCCAGCAGCGTAGCGGGAGGCTTCAGCACAGATACGCAGTATTTT | CASSVAGGFSTDTQYF